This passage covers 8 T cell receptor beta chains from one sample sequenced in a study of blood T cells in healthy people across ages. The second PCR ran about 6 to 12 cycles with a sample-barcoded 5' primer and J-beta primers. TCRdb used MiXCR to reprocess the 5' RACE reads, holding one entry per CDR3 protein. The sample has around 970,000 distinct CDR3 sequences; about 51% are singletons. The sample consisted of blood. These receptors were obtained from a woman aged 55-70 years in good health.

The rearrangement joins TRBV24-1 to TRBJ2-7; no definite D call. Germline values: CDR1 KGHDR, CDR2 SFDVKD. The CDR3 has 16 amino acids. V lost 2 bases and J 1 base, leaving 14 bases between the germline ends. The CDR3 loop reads CATSDSKTGSSYEQYF. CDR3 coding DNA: TGTGCCACCAGTGATTCAAAGACTGGGTCGTCCTACGAGCAGTACTTC.

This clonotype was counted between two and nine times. Here the CDR3 DNA reads TGCGCCAGCAGCACGGGGGGGAGGGCCACAAACAATGAGCAGTTCTTC. This encodes CASSTGGRATNNEQFF. V gene TRBV5-1 combines with J gene TRBJ2-1; 8 nucleotides align to TRBD2. J lost 5 bases, V lost 4 bases, and 11 bases had no gene match. Germline assignment: CDR1 SGHRS and CDR2 YFSETQ. The CDR3 totals 16 residues. Using reference TRBV5-1 and TRBJ2-1 for the parts outside the CDR3, the full variable domain is KAGVTQTPRYLIKTRGQQVTLSCSPISGHRSVSWYQQTPGQGLQFLFEYFSETQRNKGNFPGRFSGRQFSNSRSEMNVSTLELGDSALYLCASSTGGRATNNEQFFGPGTRLTVL.

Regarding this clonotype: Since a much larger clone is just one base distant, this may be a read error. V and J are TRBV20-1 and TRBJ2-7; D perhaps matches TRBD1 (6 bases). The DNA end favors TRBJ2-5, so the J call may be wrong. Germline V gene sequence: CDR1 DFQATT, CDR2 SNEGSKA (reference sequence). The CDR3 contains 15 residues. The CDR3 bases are TGCAGTGCTAGTTGGGGTGGGGGCAGCCAAGGGACCCAGTACTTC. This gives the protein CSASWGGGSQGTQYF.

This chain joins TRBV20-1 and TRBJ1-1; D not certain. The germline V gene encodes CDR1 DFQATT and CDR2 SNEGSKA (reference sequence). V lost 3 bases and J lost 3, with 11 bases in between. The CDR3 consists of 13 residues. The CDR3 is CSASRDSDTEAFF. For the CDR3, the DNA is TGCAGTGCTAGTAGAGATTCGGACACTGAAGCTTTCTTT.

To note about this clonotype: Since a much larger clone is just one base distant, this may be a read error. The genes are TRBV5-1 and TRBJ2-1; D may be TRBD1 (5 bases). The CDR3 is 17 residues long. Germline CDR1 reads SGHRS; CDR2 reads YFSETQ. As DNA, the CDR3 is TGCGCCAGCAACTTGGCCCTAGGGGCCAGCTCCTACAATGAGCAGTTCTTC. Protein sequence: CASNLALGASSYNEQFF.

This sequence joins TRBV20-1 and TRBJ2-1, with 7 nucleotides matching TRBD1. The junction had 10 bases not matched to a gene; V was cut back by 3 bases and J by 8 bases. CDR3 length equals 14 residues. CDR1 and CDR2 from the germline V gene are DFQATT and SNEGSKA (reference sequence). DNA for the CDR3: TGCAGTGCTAGCCAGACAGGGACGGTCGATGAGCAGTTCTTC. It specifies CSASQTGTVDEQFF.

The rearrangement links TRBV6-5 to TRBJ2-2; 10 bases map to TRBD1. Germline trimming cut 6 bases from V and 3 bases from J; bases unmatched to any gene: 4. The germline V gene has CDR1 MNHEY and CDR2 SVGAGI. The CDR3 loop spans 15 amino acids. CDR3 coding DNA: TGTGCCAGCAGGGCCGGGACAGGGGACACCGGGGAGCTGTTTTTT. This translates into CASRAGTGDTGELFF.

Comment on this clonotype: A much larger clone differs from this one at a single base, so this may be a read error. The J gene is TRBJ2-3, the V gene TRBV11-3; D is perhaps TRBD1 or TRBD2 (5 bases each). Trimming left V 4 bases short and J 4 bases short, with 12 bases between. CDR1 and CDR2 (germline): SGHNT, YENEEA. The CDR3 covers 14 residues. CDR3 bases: TGTGCCAGCAGCTCAGACGGGGCCCCAGATACGCAGTATTTT. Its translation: CASSSDGAPDTQYF.